This TCR beta chain was sequenced for a study of cytomegalovirus exposure and HLA in healthy donors. Study overall: From about 179 million T cells, an earlier analysis saw roughly 100 million unique TCR beta sequences.

Germline V gene sequence: CDR1 MNHNY, CDR2 SVGAGI (reference sequence). There are 14 residues in the CDR3. The V gene end was trimmed by 3 bases and the J gene end by 2 bases; junction bases not matched to a gene: 1. 60 Vbeta and 13 Jbeta primers were used in PCR. Methods used by the authors: Per a later analysis, the number of unique TCR beta chains was around 80 million, of which 8.5 million to 11 million were shared. This table comes from immunoSEQ multiplex PCR, and its TCRdb copy is limited to in-frame clones, with some not included. V, J and clone size are those of that table, while D and trimming were read from the DNA. The data show about 150,000 clones, approximately 80% seen once.

The chain employs TRBV6-6 and TRBJ1-5; TRBD1 agrees at 7 bases. The source material was PBMCs. The sequence was obtained from a woman in her forties in good health and CMV-seropositive. The CDR3 bases are TGTGCCAGCAGTTATCAGGGGGGCAATCAGCCCCAGCATTTT. Protein sequence: CASSYQGGNQPQHF.